This entry lists 12 T cell receptor beta chains sequenced from one sample in a study of shared clonotypes between healthy human individuals. Generated by immunoSEQ multiplex PCR, the TCRdb table keeps only in-frame clones and is missing some. The sample carries around 750,000 clones, about 74% recorded once. Sequenced sample: memory CD4+ T cells sorted from blood. Subset specified: CD45RA-negative fraction. These receptor sequences come from a young woman in good health.

This sequence joins TRBV7-7 and TRBJ2-1, with D possibly being TRBD2 (6 bases). Trimming took off 5 bases at V and 9 bases at J, with 14 bases between the two ends. CDR3 length: 13 residues. Germline CDR1 is SSHAT and CDR2 is FNYEAQ (reference sequence). The CDR3 DNA reads as TGTGCCAGCAGCCTGTCGGGGCGGGGTGAGCAGTTCTTC. It codes for CASSLSGRGEQFF.

The chain recombines TRBV7-2 with TRBJ2-2, with 7 bases matching TRBD1. Germline trimming cut 0 bases from V and 3 bases from J; bases unmatched to any gene: 1. The CDR3 extends over 15 amino acids. In germline, CDR1 is SGHTA, CDR2 FQGNSA. The CDR3 nucleotides read TGTGCCAGCAGCTTAGCGAGGGGGCACACCGGGGAGCTGTTTTTT. It encodes CASSLARGHTGELFF.

The V gene is TRBV5-1, the J gene TRBJ1-2; TRBD1 is a possible D gene (5 bases). This CDR3 is built from 12 residues. The V end was cut by 2 bases, the J end by 7 bases, with 9 bases between. Per the germline V gene, CDR1 is SGHRS and CDR2 is YFSETQ. CDR3 residues: CASSFQGSGYTF. The DNA of the CDR3 is TGCGCCAGCAGCTTCCAGGGCAGTGGCTACACCTTC.

This clone has just one count. This chain joins TRBV29-1 and TRBJ1-1, with 8 bases identical to TRBD1. Germline-derived CDR1 and CDR2 are SQVTM and ANQGSEA. The CDR3 is made up of 15 amino acids. J lost 5 bases, V lost 6 bases, and 14 bases had no gene match. This CDR3 is CSVEAMDRVWTEAFF. The CDR3 DNA is TGCAGCGTCGAGGCGATGGACAGGGTGTGGACTGAAGCTTTCTTT.

This sequence joins TRBV29-1 and TRBJ2-7, with 9 positions matching TRBD2. Germline V gives CDR1 SQVTM, CDR2 ANQGSEA. This CDR3 contains 13 residues. Unmatched junction bases numbered 10, after V lost 4 bases and J lost 9 bases. CDR3 sequence reads: CSVVFSGRGMQYF. DNA of the CDR3: TGCAGCGTTGTTTTTAGCGGGAGAGGTATGCAGTACTTC.

This clone was found a few times. The chain links TRBV28 to TRBJ2-3, with 7 bases that match TRBD2. Germline lookup yields CDR1 MDHEN and CDR2 SYDVKM. The CDR3 has 17 residues. The V segment lost 5 bases and the J segment 2 bases; nucleotides outside the gene matches: 13. The CDR3 loop is CASSLLGASGNTDTQYF. The CDR3 coding sequence is TGTGCCAGCAGTCTCCTCGGTGCTAGCGGAAACACAGATACGCAGTATTTT. Full variable domain (outside the CDR3, taken from reference TRBV28 and TRBJ2-3): DVKVTQSSRYLVKRTGEKVFLECVQDMDHENMFWYRQDPGLGLRLIYFSYDVKMKEKGDIPEGYSVSREKKERFSLILESASTNQTSMYLCASSLLGASGNTDTQYFGPGTRLTVL.

DNA of the CDR3: TGTGCCAGCAGCCTCTGGGAGGAGTACGAGCAGTACTTC. This codes for CASSLWEEYEQYF. The genes are TRBV5-6 and TRBJ2-7; D perhaps matches TRBD2 (6 bases). The ends were cut back, 4 bases at V and 4 bases at J, with 12 bases in the middle. Germline CDR1 SGHDT, CDR2 YYEEEE. CDR3 length: 13 amino acids.

V gene TRBV7-9 combines with J gene TRBJ2-7, with unresolved D. V gave up 8 bases and J gave up 6 bases, with 17 bases separating them. Germline assignment: CDR1 SEHNR and CDR2 FQNEAQ (reference sequence). The CDR3 runs 13 residues. The CDR3 region is CASGKTGNGEQYF. In DNA form, the CDR3 reads TGTGCCAGCGGCAAGACTGGAAACGGCGAGCAGTACTTC.

This chain links TRBV5-1 with TRBJ2-3; unclear D gene. The CDR3 is 16 residues long. Trimming cost V 0 bases and J 0 bases, with 11 bases left between them. CDR1 SGHRS and CDR2 YFSETQ come from the germline V gene. The CDR3: CASSLVVAASTDTQYF. In nucleotides, the CDR3 is TGCGCCAGCAGCTTGGTGGTAGCAGCTAGCACAGATACGCAGTATTTT.

CDR3 residues: CASSLVQGNTEAFF. The CDR3 DNA follows: TGTGCCAGCAGCTTAGTTCAGGGGAACACTGAAGCTTTCTTT. The chain uses TRBV7-6 and TRBJ1-1; possible D gene TRBD1, 5 bases. V was trimmed by 1 base and J by 1 base, leaving 7 bases between them. CDR3 length: 14 amino acids. CDR1 and CDR2 (germline): SGHVS, FNYEAQ.

The chain couples TRBV5-1 to TRBJ2-5, with TRBD2 identical over 11 bases. In germline, CDR1 is SGHRS, CDR2 YFSETQ. The CDR3 totals 15 residues. V dropped 4 bases and J dropped 0; count of bases not matched to a gene: 2. The CDR3 coding sequence is TGCGCCAGCAGCAGGGGACTAGCGGACCAAGAGACCCAGTACTTC. The encoded protein is CASSRGLADQETQYF.

The rearrangement links TRBV18 to TRBJ2-3, with a tentative D call TRBD1 (6 bases). Germline CDR1 is KGHSH and CDR2 is LQKENI. The CDR3 is made up of 15 amino acids. Trimming took off 5 bases at V and 6 bases at J, with 18 bases between the two ends. CDR3 DNA: TGTGCCAGCTCAACACAGGGAGAAGGGTGGGATACGCAGTATTTT. This translates into CASSTQGEGWDTQYF.